This TCR beta chain was identified in a study of blood T cell repertoires in COVID-19. Looking at the study overall: The study drew acute and convalescent COVID-19 samples from the United States, Italy and Spain. The cDNA or gDNA used as material had been derived from T cells, B-cell-depleted T cells, or PBMCs.

This CDR3 is 13 amino acids long. Germline values: CDR1 MDHEN, CDR2 SYDVKM. Losses at the gene ends were 6 bases for V and 7 bases for J; bases not matched to a gene: 9. In the original processing: Nucleated cell number was recorded as an estimate derived from reference gene primer amplification. Only in-frame clones appear in the TCRdb table, and some are missing; sequencing was by immunoSEQ multiplex PCR. Clone size and V and J calls were adopted from that table, with D and trimming inferred from the DNA. Seen here are about 58,000 clones, 75% to 85% observed once, and the top ten hold approximately 30%.

This TCR was recovered from a human donor in a cohort sampled during active COVID-19. The sequencing sample was made of peripheral blood. V is TRBV28 and J is TRBJ2-7; TRBD1 matches at 7 bases. This CDR3 reads CASRGKGAREQYF. The CDR3 DNA sequence: TGTGCCAGCAGGGGGAAGGGGGCGAGGGAGCAGTACTTC.